A single sample is the source of the 12 T cell receptor beta chains below, sequenced in a study of tumor-infiltrating lymphocytes in primary liver carcinoma. Without any cell sorting, roughly 18-31 mg of bulk tissue yielded co-extracted RNA and DNA. Starting material of about 450 ng total RNA yielded TCR beta cDNA via a constant-region primer. Investigators got TCR beta libraries out of three nested multiplex PCR rounds, done with slightly modified ARM-PCR. In the first two PCR rounds, TRBV1-TRBV30 forward primers were paired with a C-beta reverse primer, and each round lasted approximately 10 cycles. TCRdb processed the multiplex PCR reads anew with MiXCR; each CDR3 protein has one entry. The sample lists more than 45,000 distinct CDR3 sequences, about 80% seen once, with approximately 30% in the top ten. The sequenced material came from liver tumor tissue from sampling region 3. Sample subset: tumor region T3, left-lateral pole. The receptor set was obtained from a middle-aged man with primary liver carcinoma and hepatitis B virus infection.

To note about this clonotype: The germline gene is not matched at one end of the junction; a read error may be the cause. The chain recombines TRBV14 with TRBJ2-1; 11 nucleotides match TRBD2. CDR1 SGHDN and CDR2 FVKESK come from the germline V gene. The CDR3 extends over 17 amino acids. The CDR3 DNA is TGTACCAGCAGCCGGATGGCGGGACTAGCGGAACGGGATGAGCAGTTCTTC. Protein sequence: CTSSRMAGLAERDEQFF.

As regards this clonotype: A much larger clone sits a single nucleotide away, making a read error possible. This rearrangement joins TRBV6-2 or TRBV6-3 to TRBJ2-3; 7 nucleotides match TRBD1. The germline CDR1 and CDR2 sequences are MNHEY and SVGEGT. This CDR3 spans 15 amino acids. CDR3 nucleotides: TGTGCCAGCAGTTGGGGACAGTTGGGCATAGATATGCAGTATTTT. It is translated as CASSWGQLGIDMQYF.

This clonotype occurred many times. This chain uses TRBV4-1 with TRBJ2-5, with 9 bases lining up with TRBD2. The CDR3 extends over 16 amino acids. J lost 1 base, V lost 4 bases, and 7 bases had no gene match. Per the germline V gene, CDR1 is MGHRA and CDR2 is YSYEKL. The CDR3 reads CASSPRLAGAQETQYF. In DNA form, the CDR3 reads TGCGCCAGCAGCCCCCGGTTAGCGGGAGCCCAAGAGACCCAGTACTTC.

Relative to its sample, this clonotype is medium-sized (0.01 to 0.1%). The chain couples TRBV7-9 to TRBJ1-6, with D possibly matching TRBD1 (6 bases). Trimming stripped 0 bases from V and 10 bases from J, with 13 bases between. Per germline, CDR1 SEHNR and CDR2 FQNEAQ (reference sequence). The CDR3 length is 15 residues. The CDR3 region is CASSLATGFRSPLHF. The CDR3 nucleotides are TGTGCCAGCAGCTTAGCCACAGGGTTTCGATCACCCCTCCACTTT.

This clonotype was counted once. This rearrangement joins TRBV29-1 to TRBJ1-2; D might be TRBD1 (6 bases). This CDR3 contains 13 residues. Trimming pared 6 bases from V and 8 bases from J, leaving 19 bases between. Germline lookup yields CDR1 SQVTM and CDR2 ANQGSEA. The CDR3 nucleotides are TGCAGCGTGGGACAAGACACTAAGTACGGCTACACCTTC. It encodes CSVGQDTKYGYTF.

The CDR3 sequence: CASNQDLSYNSPLHF. CDR3 in DNA: TGCGCCAGCAACCAGGACCTCTCCTATAATTCACCCCTCCACTTT. This chain connects TRBV4-1 to TRBJ1-6, with D hard to call. The CDR3 loop spans 15 amino acids. Germline V gene lookup returns CDR1 MGHRA and CDR2 YSYEKL. The V and J ends lost 7 bases and 0 bases respectively, with 10 bases between them.

This clonotype was seen a single time. With a much larger clone just one base away, this may be a read error. Given the absence of the conserved phenylalanine or tryptophan at the CDR3 end, a read error is likely. J is TRBJ1-2 and V is TRBV2; possible D gene TRBD1, 5 bases. CDR3 length: 12 amino acids. The ends were cut back, 6 bases at V and 6 bases at J, with 11 bases in the middle. In germline, CDR1 is SNHLY, CDR2 FYNNEI. This CDR3 reads CASREGMDGYTI. CDR3 nucleotide sequence: TGTGCCAGCAGGGAGGGGATGGATGGCTACACCATC.

Comments on this clonotype: The germline gene is not matched at one end of the junction; a read error may be the cause. The V and J genes are TRBV5-1 and TRBJ1-1, with 7 nucleotides matching TRBD1. The CDR3 has 13 amino acids. Looked up from germline, CDR1 is SGHRS and CDR2 is YFSETQ. This CDR3 is CASSNRGNTEALF. The CDR3 nucleotides read TGCGCCAGCAGCAACAGGGGAAACACTGAAGCTTTATTT. The whole variable domain, filled in from reference TRBV5-1 and TRBJ1-1, reads KAGVTQTPRYLIKTRGQQVTLSCSPISGHRSVSWYQQTPGQGLQFLFEYFSETQRNKGNFPGRFSGRQFSNSRSEMNVSTLELGDSALYLCASSNRGNTEALFGQGTRLTVV.

This clonotype was observed a single time. Since the CDR3 does not end with the conserved phenylalanine or tryptophan, this likely comes from a read error. The chain recombines TRBV7-9 with TRBJ2-4; D is perhaps TRBD2 (6 bases). The CDR3 has 16 residues. Germline CDR1 reads SEHNR; CDR2 reads FQNEAQ (reference sequence). DNA of the CDR3: TGTGCCGGCAGCTCACCAGCGGAGGGGTCCAAAAACATTCAGTACTTA. It translates to CAGSSPAEGSKNIQYL.

Points on this clonotype: It may be a read error: a sequence one base away is much more abundant. This rearrangement joins TRBV24-1 to TRBJ2-7, with D tentatively TRBD1 or TRBD2 (5 bases each). Germline V gene data show CDR1 as KGHDR and CDR2 as SFDVKD. The CDR3 is made up of 12 amino acids. CDR3: CATSDFGDEQCF. CDR3 coding DNA: TGTGCCACCAGTGATTTCGGGGACGAGCAGTGCTTC.

Points on this clonotype: A read error may explain this, as a much larger clone is one base away. This chain links TRBV7-8 with TRBJ2-2; unclear D gene. The CDR3 runs to 16 residues. In germline, CDR1 is SGHVS, CDR2 FQNEAQ. CDR3 coding DNA: TGTGTCAGCAGCCGAGACCCCGCCCGAAACACCGGGGAGCTGTTTTTT. Its translation: CVSSRDPARNTGELFF.

The rearrangement links TRBV11-2 to TRBJ2-1, with D uncertain. The CDR3 is 12 amino acids. Germline CDR1 is SGHAT and CDR2 is FQNNGV. Trimming left V 1 base short and J 15 bases short, with 13 bases between. CDR3 sequence reads: CASSLVWNGLFF. DNA of the CDR3: TGTGCCAGCAGCTTAGTCTGGAATGGGCTGTTCTTC.